Shown below are 20 T cell receptor beta chains from a single sample sequenced in a study of OX40 agonist ivuxolimab in advanced cancers. Profiled with immunoSEQ multiplex PCR; TCRdb holds only in-frame clones, not every one. Here the sample spans about 50,000 clones, 80% being singletons. The sample here was CD4+ or CD8+ T cells sorted from blood, taken in a trial of the OX40 agonist ivuxolimab. The receptors derive from an adult with an advanced solid tumor such as melanoma, head and neck, liver or kidney cancer.

The chain links TRBV19 to TRBJ2-7; D possibly uses TRBD1 or TRBD2 (5 bases each). The CDR3 runs to 16 residues. Germline V gives CDR1 LNHDA, CDR2 SQIVND (reference sequence). Trimming removed 9 bases at V and 0 bases at J, with 21 bases between. The CDR3 spells CARPPGRGRFSYEQYF. Written as DNA, the CDR3 is TGTGCCAGACCCCCGGGGCGCGGGCGATTCTCCTACGAGCAGTACTTC.

The rearrangement links TRBV19 to TRBJ1-2; 8 positions agree with TRBD1. This CDR3 spans 16 amino acids. CDR1 is LNHDA and CDR2 is SQIVND in the germline V gene (reference sequence). After removal of 4 bases from V and 5 bases from J, the junction contained 12 bases not matched to a gene. CDR3 nucleotides: TGTGCCAGTAGTAAGGGACAGGACTTCTTCTTGTATGGCTACACCTTC. It codes for CASSKGQDFFLYGYTF.

The chain couples TRBV7-6 to TRBJ1-6, with a possible D match to TRBD1 (5 bases). CDR1 and CDR2 from the germline V gene are SGHVS and FNYEAQ. The V end was cut by 4 bases, the J end by 9 bases, with 16 bases between. This CDR3 is built from 15 residues. CDR3 sequence (DNA): TGTGCCAGCAGCTCCACGGGGTTTAGGGGTTCACCCCTCCACTTT. Translation: CASSSTGFRGSPLHF.

The chain is built from TRBV27 and TRBJ1-1; no clear D gene. The germline V gene has CDR1 MNHEY and CDR2 SMNVEV (reference sequence). The CDR3 extends over 14 amino acids. V shed 0 bases and J shed 6 bases, with 11 bases lying between them. CDR3 sequence: CASSLSRAGPEAFF. The CDR3 region has the DNA TGTGCCAGCAGTTTATCTCGGGCAGGCCCTGAAGCTTTCTTT.

This clone was counted between two and nine times. The V call is TRBV6-5, the J call TRBJ1-3; the D is unclear. Germline V gene data show CDR1 as MNHEY and CDR2 as SVGAGI. Between the trimmed V and J ends, which lost 6 bases and 0 bases, there was a span of 12 bases. The CDR3 spans 15 residues. CDR3 DNA sequence: TGTGCCAGCAGATCTACCCCGAACTCTGGAAACACCATATATTTT. This translates into CASRSTPNSGNTIYF.

The chain employs TRBV27 and TRBJ1-2; possible D gene TRBD1, 6 bases. CDR1 is MNHEY and CDR2 is SMNVEV in the germline V gene (reference sequence). V dropped 7 bases and J dropped 0 bases, with 15 bases sitting between them. The CDR3 runs to 15 residues. CDR3 in DNA: TGTGCCAGCACCACAGGGCTGATCCCTAACTATGGCTACACCTTC. It yields the protein CASTTGLIPNYGYTF.

The chain recombines TRBV28 with TRBJ2-1, with 9 bases matching TRBD1. Losses at the gene ends were 6 bases for V and 7 bases for J; bases not matched to a gene: 7. The V gene's germline CDR1 is MDHEN and CDR2 SYDVKM. The CDR3 has 14 amino acids. The CDR3 coding sequence is TGTGCCAGCAGGGCCGGGACAGGGCGAAATGAGCAGTTCTTC. Encoded protein: CASRAGTGRNEQFF.

V usage is TRBV7-2 and J usage is TRBJ2-5; D is perhaps TRBD1 (6 bases). The V end lost 0 bases, the J end lost 3 bases, and 11 bases lay between the germline ends. The CDR3 sequence is 15 residues long. The V gene's germline CDR1 is SGHTA and CDR2 FQGNSA. Written as DNA, the CDR3 is TGTGCCAGCAGCTTAGCCGGGACACAGAAAGAGACCCAGTACTTC. Its translation: CASSLAGTQKETQYF.

In its sample, this clone was seen a few times. This CDR3 is CASSWTGKEETQYF. The CDR3 bases are TGTGCCAGCAGCTGGACCGGGAAGGAAGAGACCCAGTACTTC. V and J are TRBV5-4 and TRBJ2-5; D might be TRBD2 (5 bases). The CDR3 consists of 14 residues. Trimming left V 3 bases short and J 3 bases short, with 12 bases between. The V gene's germline CDR1 is SGHNT and CDR2 YYREEE (reference sequence).

The chain has TRBV6-4 and TRBJ2-2; 7 positions agree with TRBD2. There are 15 residues in the CDR3. Germline V gives CDR1 MRHNA, CDR2 SNTAGT. Trimming cost V 8 bases and J 2 bases; bases outside gene matches: 8. CDR3 DNA sequence: TGTGCCAGCCGGGGTGCTAGCGGAAACACCGGGGAGCTGTTTTTT. This gives the protein CASRGASGNTGELFF.

The J gene is TRBJ1-2, the V gene TRBV7-2; 9 bases line up with TRBD1. The V gene's germline CDR1 is SGHTA and CDR2 FQGNSA. The CDR3 runs to 15 residues. With V trimmed by 1 base and J by 4 bases, 4 bases remained unmatched. The CDR3 coding sequence is TGTGCCAGCAGCTTAGACAGGGGGCAGGGCTATGGCTACACCTTC. Translating gives CASSLDRGQGYGYTF.

V gene TRBV28 combines with J gene TRBJ2-1; 8 bases are a match to TRBD2. Trimming removed 7 bases from V and 5 bases from J; junction bases left unmatched: 10. Germline V lookup: CDR1 MDHEN, CDR2 SYDVKM. The CDR3 length is 15 residues. The CDR3 bases are TGTGCCAGCACCTCCAGCGGGAGCGGCAACAATGAGCAGTTCTTC. Its translation is CASTSSGSGNNEQFF.

The chain is built from TRBV7-2 and TRBJ1-2; 7 bases are a match to TRBD1. The germline V gene encodes CDR1 SGHTA and CDR2 FQGNSA. V was clipped by 6 bases and J by 2 bases; unmatched bases: 3. There are 13 residues in the CDR3. DNA for the CDR3: TGTGCCAGCAGTCTACAGGGGAACTATGGCTACACCTTC. Translation: CASSLQGNYGYTF.

This chain's CDR3 is CASSVGKTGVNYGYTF. The DNA of the CDR3 is TGTGCCAGCAGCGTAGGGAAAACAGGGGTGAACTATGGCTACACCTTC. This sequence joins TRBV9 and TRBJ1-2; 7 positions match TRBD1. Germline V gives CDR1 SGDLS, CDR2 YYNGEE. This CDR3 contains 16 residues. The J segment lost 2 bases and the V segment lost 0 bases, leaving 7 bases of the junction unmatched.

The V call is TRBV18, the J call TRBJ1-1; weak D call: TRBD1 (5 bases). CDR1 is KGHSH and CDR2 is LQKENI in the germline V gene. The V end was cut by 3 bases, the J end by 1 base, with 12 bases between. The CDR3 has 15 residues. This CDR3 is CASSPGDGANTEAFF. CDR3 DNA sequence: TGTGCCAGCTCACCCGGGGACGGAGCGAACACTGAAGCTTTCTTT.

The chain has TRBV7-2 and TRBJ2-5; no reliable D call. Trimming removed 5 bases at V and 5 bases at J, with 9 bases between. Germline CDR1 SGHTA, CDR2 FQGNSA. The CDR3 spans 12 residues. CDR3 sequence: CASSAMMETQYF. In DNA form, the CDR3 reads TGTGCCAGCAGCGCCATGATGGAGACCCAGTACTTC. Full variable domain (remainder filled in from reference TRBV7-2 and TRBJ2-5): GAGVSQSPSNKVTEKGKDVELRCDPISGHTALYWYRQSLGQGLEFLIYFQGNSAPDKSGLPSDRFSAERTGGSVSTLTIQRTQQEDSAVYLCASSAMMETQYFGPGTRLLVL.

The chain combines TRBV9 with TRBJ2-1; 10 bases are shared with TRBD2. Looked up from germline, CDR1 is SGDLS and CDR2 is YYNGEE. The CDR3 extends over 16 amino acids. Trimming removed 3 bases from V and 4 bases from J; junction bases left unmatched: 7. The CDR3 DNA follows: TGTGCCAGCAGCGCTAGCGGGAGTAATAGGTACAATGAGCAGTTCTTC. This sequence encodes CASSASGSNRYNEQFF.

This rearrangement joins TRBV23-1 to TRBJ2-7; weak D call: TRBD2 (6 bases). TRBV23-1 is sorted into the ORF group, with uncertain function. V lost 0 bases to trimming and J lost 4 bases, with 16 bases between them. This CDR3 has 16 residues. Here the CDR3 DNA reads TGCGCCAGCAGTCAATCCCCAAGGTCGGGGGTATACGAGCAGTACTTC. It encodes CASSQSPRSGVYEQYF.

This clone was seen a handful of times. The chain couples TRBV19 to TRBJ2-1; weak D call: TRBD1 (5 bases). V gave up 3 bases and J gave up 4 bases, with 10 bases separating them. CDR3 length equals 14 residues. Germline loops: CDR1 LNHDA, CDR2 SQIVND (reference sequence). CDR3 amino acids: CASSMVGAYNEQFF. In nucleotides, the CDR3 is TGTGCCAGTAGTATGGTAGGGGCGTACAATGAGCAGTTCTTC.

This clone has just one count. The V gene is TRBV2, the J gene TRBJ1-1; D is possibly TRBD1 (6 bases). Deletions cut 5 bases from V and 1 base from J, with 11 bases between. The length of the CDR3 is 14 residues. Germline CDR1 SNHLY, CDR2 FYNNEI. This chain's CDR3 is CASSLTGPNTEAFF. The CDR3 DNA follows: TGTGCCAGCAGTTTAACAGGGCCGAACACTGAAGCTTTCTTT.